The clone carrying this T cell receptor beta chain has more than one count but fewer than ten. The CDR3 has 11 residues. CDR1 is SGHRS and CDR2 is YFSETQ in the germline V gene. Trimming removed 3 bases from V and 6 bases from J, with 4 bases in between. This record comes from a study of blood T cells in healthy people across ages. Through a sample-barcoded 5' primer and a J-beta primer mix, a second PCR was run for roughly 7 to 12 cycles. Every sample produced at least 2.5 million CDR3-containing paired-end reads. TCRdb re-analysed the 5' RACE reads in MiXCR, keeping a single row per CDR3 protein. Of 650,000 or so distinct CDR3 sequences in the sample, around 52% were seen once.

The receptor was isolated from an elderly woman in good health. The chain carries TRBV5-1 and TRBJ2-1; D is ambiguous. Sequences were obtained from blood. The CDR3 loop is CASSYVNEQFF. In DNA, the CDR3 is TGCGCCAGCAGCTATGTCAATGAGCAGTTCTTC.